A single sample is the source of the 20 T cell receptor beta chains below, sequenced in a study of T cells in Graves' hyperthyroidism and ophthalmopathy. RNA transcripts provided the source from which TCR beta CDR3 regions were amplified. HTBI primers were employed in a first-round RT-PCR of the TCR CDR3. TCRdb analysed the multiplex PCR reads with MiXCR anew, one entry per CDR3 protein. The sample carries around 350,000 distinct CDR3 sequences, approximately 18% recorded once. The sequencing input was blood. The receptors originated from a woman aged 30 to 39 with Graves' hyperthyroidism that later progressed to Graves' ophthalmopathy.

This clonotype was recorded many times. The chain combines TRBV2 with TRBJ2-7; D is ambiguous. V lost 8 bases to trimming and J lost 5 bases, with 10 bases between them. The CDR3 length is 11 residues. From germline, CDR1 is SNHLY and CDR2 FYNNEI. CDR3 amino acids: CASGRRNEQYF. In DNA form, the CDR3 reads TGTGCCAGCGGGCGGCGGAACGAGCAGTACTTC.

This clonotype was recorded at least ten times. This chain links TRBV7-8 with TRBJ2-7; D possibly matches TRBD1 or TRBD2 (6 bases each). CDR1 and CDR2 from the germline V gene are SGHVS and FQNEAQ. The ends were cut back, 1 base at V and 7 bases at J, with 14 bases in the middle. This CDR3 region has 14 residues. CDR3 loop: CASSLGGAPIEQYF. The CDR3 nucleotides are TGTGCCAGCAGCTTAGGGGGGGCTCCAATAGAGCAGTACTTC.

This clonotype was detected ten times or more. The chain couples TRBV7-9 to TRBJ2-1, with unresolved D. Germline V gene data show CDR1 as SEHNR and CDR2 as FQNEAQ (reference sequence). CDR3 size: 11 residues. Between the trimmed V and J ends, which lost 5 bases and 7 bases, there was a span of 6 bases. In DNA, the CDR3 is TGTGCCAGCAGCCTGGATAATGAGCAGTTCTTC. Translation: CASSLDNEQFF. The full variable domain, with the rest looked up from reference TRBV7-9 and TRBJ2-1, is DTGVSQNPRHKITKRGQNVTFRCDPISEHNRLYWYRQTLGQGPEFLTYFQNEAQLEKSRLLSDRFSAERPKGSFSTLEIQRTEQGDSAMYLCASSLDNEQFFGPGTRLTVL.

This clonotype has a count of ten or more. The gene calls are TRBV18 and TRBJ2-5, with D perhaps matching TRBD2 (5 bases). The germline V and J ends were trimmed by 3 bases and 5 bases, with 19 bases remaining between them. Germline CDR1 KGHSH, CDR2 LQKENI. This CDR3 has 16 residues. The CDR3 sequence: CASSPVLADAIETQYF. The CDR3 DNA follows: TGTGCCAGCTCACCCGTCCTAGCAGACGCGATCGAGACCCAGTACTTC.

This clonotype came up many times. The chain uses TRBV11-2 and TRBJ1-1, with TRBD1 as a possible D gene (5 bases). Germline V lookup: CDR1 SGHAT, CDR2 FQNNGV. Trimming took off 6 bases at V and 1 base at J, with 24 bases between the two ends. CDR3 size: 18 residues. CDR3: CASRDSGTLPISNTEAFF. In DNA form, the CDR3 reads TGTGCCAGCAGAGATTCCGGGACCCTACCTATTTCGAACACTGAAGCTTTCTTT.

This rearrangement joins TRBV11-2 to TRBJ2-5, with 7 positions matching TRBD1. The germline CDR1 and CDR2 sequences are SGHAT and FQNNGV. This CDR3 comprises 15 residues. With V trimmed by 3 bases and J by 5 bases, 9 bases remained unmatched. The CDR3 DNA reads TGTGCCAGCAGCTTGGGGGCGACAGGGTTGGAGACCCAGTACTTC. Translated, it gives CASSLGATGLETQYF.

The chain uses TRBV20-1 and TRBJ2-2, with D tentatively TRBD1 (5 bases). Trimming took 7 bases from V and 1 from J, leaving 16 bases between them. Germline V lookup: CDR1 DFQATT, CDR2 SNEGSKA (reference sequence). The CDR3 runs 15 residues. The CDR3 here is CSVADNIMNTGELFF. The CDR3 bases are TGCAGTGTTGCGGACAACATTATGAACACCGGGGAGCTGTTTTTT.

This clonotype turned up a few times. This rearrangement joins TRBV18 to TRBJ2-2; D is ambiguous. V was shortened by 6 bases and J by 6 bases, with 11 bases between the two germline ends. This CDR3 spans 13 amino acids. Germline CDR1 and CDR2: KGHSH and LQKENI. Here the CDR3 reads CASSSNDPGELFF. Here the CDR3 DNA reads TGTGCCAGCTCGTCCAATGACCCCGGGGAGCTGTTTTTT.

This clonotype was counted at least ten times. The chain carries TRBV7-9 and TRBJ2-5; 9 positions match TRBD1. V dropped 6 bases and J dropped 10; count of bases not matched to a gene: 30. The CDR3 length is 20 residues. CDR1 is SEHNR, CDR2 FQNEAQ, per germline (reference sequence). CDR3 sequence: CASRYGTGISTPIQGLDQYF. The CDR3 DNA sequence: TGTGCCAGCAGATACGGGACAGGGATTTCAACACCGATTCAGGGGTTGGACCAGTACTTC.

This clonotype appeared many times. The chain has TRBV7-8 and TRBJ2-7; D not certain. The germline gives CDR1 SGHVS, CDR2 FQNEAQ. The CDR3 extends over 14 amino acids. V lost 5 bases to trimming and J lost 3 bases, with 14 bases between them. In DNA, the CDR3 is TGTGCCAGCAGCCCTTTCTCGAGGCGCTACGAGCAGTACTTC. This encodes CASSPFSRRYEQYF.

At least ten counts were recorded for this clonotype. The V and J genes are TRBV7-9 and TRBJ2-7, with a tentative D call TRBD1 (6 bases). Germline V gene sequence: CDR1 SEHNR, CDR2 FQNEAQ (reference sequence). The V gene lost 4 bases and the J gene lost 3 bases, with 16 bases spanning the gap. CDR3 length: 15 residues. The CDR3, as DNA: TGTGCCAGCAGCTCACCGCAGGGGAACCTCTACGAGCAGTACTTC. This codes for CASSSPQGNLYEQYF.

This clonotype has at least ten counts. The chain joins TRBV27 to TRBJ2-7, with D perhaps matching TRBD1 (5 bases). CDR1 is MNHEY, CDR2 SMNVEV, per germline (reference sequence). V lost 4 bases and J lost 0, with 7 bases in between. The CDR3 consists of 13 residues. The CDR3 sequence is CASSYRLSYEQYF. DNA of the CDR3: TGTGCCAGCAGTTACAGGCTCTCCTACGAGCAGTACTTC.

The genes are TRBV11-2 and TRBJ2-5, with 8 bases aligning to TRBD1. The CDR3 covers 14 residues. Losses at the gene ends were 5 bases for V and 2 bases for J; bases not matched to a gene: 4. CDR1 and CDR2 from the germline V gene are SGHAT and FQNNGV. Here the CDR3 DNA reads TGTGCCAGCAGCACGTACAGGGGGCAAGAGACCCAGTACTTC. Translation: CASSTYRGQETQYF.

The chain links TRBV19 to TRBJ2-3; D might be TRBD2 (5 bases). Germline CDR1 reads LNHDA; CDR2 reads SQIVND (reference sequence). Trimming shortened V by 8 bases and J by 0 bases, and 12 bases separated the two germline ends. The length of the CDR3 is 14 residues. The CDR3 region is CASRRGFSTDTQYF. Written as DNA, the CDR3 is TGTGCCAGTCGCCGGGGATTTAGCACAGATACGCAGTATTTT.

The chain recombines TRBV20-1 with TRBJ2-1; D call uncertain. V was pared by 1 base and J by 0 bases, with 7 bases between. CDR1 and CDR2 (germline): DFQATT, SNEGSKA (reference sequence). The CDR3 is made up of 14 amino acids. CDR3 in amino acids: CSARAASSYNEQFF. CDR3 DNA sequence: TGCAGTGCTAGAGCCGCGAGCTCCTACAATGAGCAGTTCTTC.

At least ten counts were recorded for this clonotype. This chain connects TRBV12-3 or TRBV12-4 to TRBJ1-3; the match to TRBD1 covers 8 bases. Trimming removed 2 bases from V and 0 bases from J; junction bases left unmatched: 12. The CDR3 extends over 19 amino acids. The CDR3, as DNA: TGTGCCAGCAGTTTATTAGGTTGGGGACAGGACCTCTCTGGAAACACCATATATTTT. It specifies CASSLLGWGQDLSGNTIYF.

The table lists this clonotype with many counts. The V and J genes are TRBV10-3 and TRBJ1-1; D perhaps matches TRBD1 (5 bases). Germline V gives CDR1 ENHRY, CDR2 SYGVKD. The CDR3 is made up of 16 amino acids. Trimming cost V 6 bases and J 1 base, with 18 bases left between them. CDR3: CAIRRHGEGQNTEAFF. The DNA for the CDR3 is TGTGCCATCAGACGTCATGGGGAAGGACAGAACACTGAAGCTTTCTTT.

This clonotype has a count of ten or more. V gene TRBV20-1 combines with J gene TRBJ2-3; 12 nucleotides line up with TRBD2. Germline trimming cut 6 bases from V and 0 bases from J; bases unmatched to any gene: 7. The CDR3 length is 16 residues. Looked up from germline, CDR1 is DFQATT and CDR2 is SNEGSKA (reference sequence). CDR3 amino acids: CSAEELAGGSTDTQYF. The DNA for the CDR3 is TGCAGTGCGGAAGAACTAGCGGGGGGAAGCACAGATACGCAGTATTTT.

As regards this clonotype: A much larger clone lies a single base off, so this may be a read error. V gene TRBV3-1 combines with J gene TRBJ2-1; D not resolved. This CDR3 contains 14 residues. Looked up from germline, CDR1 is LGHDT and CDR2 is YNNKEL (reference sequence). CDR3 nucleotide sequence: TGTGCCAGCAGCCAAGAGGGCCAGAGTAATGGGCAGTTCTTC. Protein product: CASSQEGQSNGQFF.

The V gene is TRBV7-3, the J gene TRBJ1-1, with D unclear. The CDR3 sequence is 14 residues long. The V and J ends lost 3 bases and 4 bases respectively, with 12 bases between them. The germline gives CDR1 SGHTA, CDR2 FQGTGA. The CDR3 DNA is TGTGCCAGCAGCTTGACGGGTTTTAGCACTGAAGCTTTCTTT. This translates into CASSLTGFSTEAFF.